This T cell receptor beta chain appears in the sequencing data of a study of cytotoxic CD8 clonotypes in ibrutinib-treated CLL. Overall study: Recorded responses included approximately 25 partial and 2 complete; following median roughly 74 months, approximately 14 stayed remitted and around 12 progressed. Response samples followed a median around 11 months of treatment, range 6 to 36. Whole-study results and caveats: Baseline clonality was higher than in age-matched healthy donors and moved in step with circulating CD8+ T-cell counts. Investigators sampled sustained-remission and progressing patients at differing times.

Comment on this clone: The antigen is undetermined.

The repertoire was sequenced with immunoSEQ multiplex PCR; TCRdb's copy has only in-frame clones and lacks some. The sample has nearly 300,000 clones; roughly 76% are singletons. This receptor was obtained from a human donor with chronic lymphocytic leukemia. This sample comprised PBMCs, obtained at disease progression, from a patient treated with ibrutinib.

The CDR3 sequence is CASSLGQGVGKLFF. The CDR3 DNA reads as TGTGCCAGCAGCTTAGGACAGGGGGTGGGGAAGCTGTTTTTT. The genes are TRBV7-8 and TRBJ2-2, with TRBD1 matching 9 bases. The CDR3 contains 14 residues. CDR1 SGHVS and CDR2 FQNEAQ come from the germline V gene. V was pared by 1 base and J by 12 bases, with 6 bases of the junction left unmatched.